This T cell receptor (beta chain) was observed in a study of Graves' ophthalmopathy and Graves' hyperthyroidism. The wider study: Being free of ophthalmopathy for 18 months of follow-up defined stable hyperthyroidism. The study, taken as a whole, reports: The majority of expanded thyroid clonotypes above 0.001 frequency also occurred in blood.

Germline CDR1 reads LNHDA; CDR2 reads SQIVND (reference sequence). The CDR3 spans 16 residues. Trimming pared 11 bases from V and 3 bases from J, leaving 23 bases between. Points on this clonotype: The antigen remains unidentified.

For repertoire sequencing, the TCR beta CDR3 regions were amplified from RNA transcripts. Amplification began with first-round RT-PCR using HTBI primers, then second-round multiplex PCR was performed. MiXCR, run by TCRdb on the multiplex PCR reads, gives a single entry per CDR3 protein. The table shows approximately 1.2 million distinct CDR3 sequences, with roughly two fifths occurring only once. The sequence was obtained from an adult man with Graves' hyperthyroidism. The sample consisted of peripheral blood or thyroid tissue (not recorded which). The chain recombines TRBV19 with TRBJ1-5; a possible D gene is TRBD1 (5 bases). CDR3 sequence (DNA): TGTGCCGGTCTCCTCCTTTCCCAGGGCCCCAATCAGCCCCAGCATTTT. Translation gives CAGLLLSQGPNQPQHF.